A selection of T cell receptor beta chains follows, all from one sample in a study of cytomegalovirus exposure and HLA in healthy donors. Clones were sequenced by immunoSEQ multiplex PCR, and TCRdb holds only the in-frame ones, with some missing. Of nearly 110,000 clones in the sample, about 87% were seen once. Sequencing was done on a sample of PBMCs. These TCRs come from a woman aged 18-29 years in good health and CMV-seropositive. The CDR3 runs from the conserved cysteine through the conserved F or W. The D gene is left open where the match is weak. Rows give clone size only sometimes, using once, few, many, or a class for an expanded clone.

J gene,V gene,clone size,D gene,CDR3 DNA,CDR3 protein
TRBJ1-3,TRBV14,NA,NA,TGTGCCAGCAGCAAAACGTCAGGTGCTGGAAACACCATATATTTT,CASSKTSGAGNTIYF
TRBJ1-6,TRBV2,NA,NA,TGTGCCAGCTCGGGACCCCTCCACTTT,CASSGPLHF
TRBJ1-2,TRBV10-2,NA,NA,TGCGCCAGCAGTGACTCCAGGGCAAGGAGCTACACCTTC,CASSDSRARSYTF
TRBJ1-5,TRBV27,NA,TRBD1,TGTGCCAGCAGTCACAGACAGGGTTTCGGGCCCCAGCATTTT,CASSHRQGFGPQHF
TRBJ1-4,TRBV11-2,NA,NA,TGTGCCAGCAGCTCCTGGACAGCAGCAACTAATGAAAAACTGTTTTTT,CASSSWTAATNEKLFF
TRBJ2-3,TRBV6-4,few,TRBD1,TGTGCCAGCAGTGAAGGACAGGGCACAGATACGCAGTATTTT,CASSEGQGTDTQYF
TRBJ2-7,TRBV11-3,NA,TRBD1,TGTGCCAGCAGCCCTACTGACAGGGACTACGAGCAGTACTTC,CASSPTDRDYEQYF
TRBJ2-1,TRBV28,NA,NA,TGTGCCAGCAGTTTACAGTACAATGAGCAGTTCTTC,CASSLQYNEQFF
TRBJ1-4,TRBV4-3,NA,NA,TGCGCCAGCAGCCAAGGCAGTAGGACTGCAACTAATGAAAAACTGTTTTTT,CASSQGSRTATNEKLFF
TRBJ2-1,TRBV29-1,NA,TRBD2,TGCAGCACCCGGGGGGGGCTCTACAATGAGCAGTTCTTC,CSTRGGLYNEQFF
TRBJ1-2,TRBV5-1,NA,NA,TGCGCCAGCAGCTGGGGACAAGGGGCGAACTATGGCTACACCTTC,CASSWGQGANYGYTF
TRBJ1-1,TRBV29-1,NA,TRBD1,TGCAGCGCGGGGACAGGGGCAAACACTGAAGCTTTCTTT,CSAGTGANTEAFF
TRBJ2-7,TRBV27,NA,NA,TGTGCCAGCAGTCTATCAGGGGTTTTCTACGAGCAGTACTTC,CASSLSGVFYEQYF
TRBJ1-2,TRBV9,few,TRBD1,TGTGCCAGCCAAGGTGGGACAGGGGGCGCTTCCGGCTATGGCTACACCTTC,CASQGGTGGASGYGYTF
TRBJ2-1,TRBV6-5,once,NA,TGTGCCAGCGCCGCCAACTCGTACAATGAGCAGTTCTTC,CASAANSYNEQFF
TRBJ1-5,TRBV27,NA,TRBD1,TGTGCCAGCGGTAAACGGACAGGGAGGCGCGATCAGCCCCAGCATTTT,CASGKRTGRRDQPQHF
TRBJ2-5,TRBV27,NA,NA,TGTGCCAGCAGTTTAACATGGGGGGTGACGGAGACCCAGTACTTC,CASSLTWGVTETQYF
TRBJ1-2,TRBV28,NA,NA,TGTGCCAGCAGTCGGGGTACCAACTATGGCTACACCTTC,CASSRGTNYGYTF
TRBJ2-5,TRBV4-1,NA,NA,TGCGCCAGCAGCCAAGCCCCCGGGGACCAAGAGACCCAGTACTTC,CASSQAPGDQETQYF
TRBJ2-7,TRBV6-1,NA,NA,TGTGCCAGCAGTTACAGGGACGAGCAGTACTTC,CASSYRDEQYF
TRBJ1-1,TRBV9,NA,NA,TGTGCCAGCAGCGCATACGAGGGGAACACTGAAGCTTTCTTT,CASSAYEGNTEAFF
TRBJ2-3,TRBV5-5,NA,NA,TGTGCCAGCAGCTCGGCGCGGGACCTGGATACGCAGTATTTT,CASSSARDLDTQYF
TRBJ1-2,TRBV18,NA,NA,TGTGCCAGCTCACCACCGATGCGGGGTGGCTACACCTTC,CASSPPMRGGYTF
TRBJ1-6,TRBV11-2,NA,TRBD1,TGTGCCAGCAGCTTACTAACAGGGGGAGAATCACCCCTCCACTTT,CASSLLTGGESPLHF
TRBJ2-5,TRBV5-8,NA,NA,TGTGCCAGCAGCTTGGCCAGGAGGGGCCAAGAGACCCAGTACTTC,CASSLARRGQETQYF
TRBJ1-5,TRBV7-6,NA,NA,TGTGCCAGCAGCTTAGAACGGGAGGATCAGCCCCAGCATTTT,CASSLEREDQPQHF
TRBJ1-2,TRBV27,NA,NA,TGTGCCAGCAGTTTAGTGGGTCCGGGGTACTATGGCTACACCTTC,CASSLVGPGYYGYTF
TRBJ1-2,TRBV11-2,NA,NA,TGTGCCAGCAGCTTAGACGGCAGGGTGGAAGGCTACACCTTC,CASSLDGRVEGYTF
TRBJ1-6,TRBV19,NA,TRBD1,TGTGCCAGTAGTCGTTCCGGGACAGCCAATAATTCACCCCTCCACTTT,CASSRSGTANNSPLHF
TRBJ1-1,TRBV28,NA,TRBD1,TGTGCCAGCAGGCATCAGGGGGGGAACACTGAAGCTTTCTTT,CASRHQGGNTEAFF
TRBJ2-1,TRBV6-1,once,TRBD2,TGTGCCTGCGGACTAGCGGACTACAATGAGCAGTTCTTC,CACGLADYNEQFF
TRBJ2-3,TRBV2,NA,NA,TGTGCCAGCAGAGCAGGGACAACGGCAGATACGCAGTATTTT,CASRAGTTADTQYF
TRBJ1-5,TRBV28,NA,TRBD1,TGTGCCAGCAGACTCTCACAGGGGCCTTATCAGCCCCAGCATTTT,CASRLSQGPYQPQHF
TRBJ2-4,TRBV4-2,NA,NA,TGTGCCAGCAGCCAAGATAGTTCAGGGCCCGTTTCTATTCAGTACTTC,CASSQDSSGPVSIQYF
TRBJ1-1,TRBV7-9,NA,NA,TGTGCCAGCAGCTTCGGGGGTAACGAGAACACTGAAGCTTTCTTT,CASSFGGNENTEAFF
TRBJ1-2,TRBV28,NA,NA,TGTGCCAGCAGTTTAGTGGGGCTTTATGGCTACACCTTC,CASSLVGLYGYTF
TRBJ1-5,TRBV4-1,NA,TRBD1,TGCGCCAGCAGCTATGGACAGGGCGGCCAGCCCCAGCATTTT,CASSYGQGGQPQHF
TRBJ1-2,TRBV28,NA,NA,TGTGCCAGCAGCTACAGGGAAGGCTACACCTTC,CASSYREGYTF
TRBJ2-2,TRBV5-8,NA,NA,TGTGCCAGCAGCTTGACGGGGGCGAACACCGGGGAGCTGTTTTTT,CASSLTGANTGELFF
TRBJ1-2,TRBV11-2,NA,TRBD1,TGTGCCAGCAGCTTAGCTACCGGGACAGGGCTTGGCTACACCTTC,CASSLATGTGLGYTF
TRBJ2-1,TRBV7-9,NA,NA,TGTGCCAGCAGCTTAGCGCTCGGTACCTACAATGAGCAGTTCTTC,CASSLALGTYNEQFF
TRBJ1-1,TRBV19,NA,TRBD1,TGTGCCAGTAGTACCCCGGGACAGGGGGCTCTGAACACTGAAGCTTTCTTT,CASSTPGQGALNTEAFF
TRBJ1-5,TRBV4-3,NA,NA,TGCGCCAGCAGCCAAGATTCAGGTCAGCCCCAGCATTTT,CASSQDSGQPQHF
TRBJ1-4,TRBV9,NA,NA,TGTGCCAGTTCTCAGAGCGGCTCAACTAATGAAAAACTGTTTTTT,CASSQSGSTNEKLFF
TRBJ1-2,TRBV7-2,NA,TRBD1,TGTGCCAGCAGCTTAGCCGACAGGGGAGGTGGCTACACCTTC,CASSLADRGGGYTF